The 24 T cell receptor beta chains below come from one sample, sequenced in a study of T cells after yellow fever vaccination. TCRdb re-called the 5' RACE reads through MiXCR, storing one row per CDR3 protein. Among roughly 170,000 distinct CDR3 sequences listed, roughly 8.8% were seen once. The sequences come from CD8+ T cells sorted from PBMCs, collected 45 days after the yellow fever booster vaccination. The receptors come from a man aged 18 to 35 who received the YFV17D yellow fever vaccine.

At least ten counts were recorded for this clonotype. The rearrangement joins TRBV29-1 to TRBJ1-2; 8 positions match TRBD1. Trimming took 6 bases from V and 8 from J; bases not matched to a gene: 8. Germline V CDR1 and CDR2: SQVTM, ANQGSEA. The CDR3 runs 12 residues. This CDR3 reads CSVGTGVSGYTF. The DNA of the CDR3 is TGCAGCGTGGGGACAGGTGTTTCGGGCTACACCTTC.

This clonotype was detected a few times. CDR3 in DNA: TGCGCCAGCAGCCAGGAAACAGGGAGAGGTATGCCCCAGCATTTT. This sequence encodes CASSQETGRGMPQHF. The V and J genes are TRBV4-1 and TRBJ1-5; D is possibly TRBD1 (6 bases). CDR1 and CDR2 (germline): MGHRA, YSYEKL. The CDR3 runs 15 residues. Trimming left V 3 bases short and J 9 bases short, with 18 bases between.

This chain links TRBV6-5 with TRBJ2-7; a possible D gene is TRBD1 (5 bases). Trimming removed 2 bases from V and 2 bases from J, with 10 bases in between. Per the germline V gene, CDR1 is MNHEY and CDR2 is SVGAGI. The CDR3 has 14 amino acids. The CDR3 nucleotides are TGTGCCAGCAGTTACGGTCCAGGGCCCTACGAGCAGTACGTC. It is translated as CASSYGPGPYEQYV.

This clonotype was counted only a few times. The chain is built from TRBV13 and TRBJ1-2; 11 nucleotides line up with TRBD1. The junction had 9 bases not matched to a gene; V was cut back by 5 bases and J by 4 bases. Germline loops: CDR1 PRHDT, CDR2 FYEKMQ (reference sequence). This CDR3 has 16 amino acids. In nucleotides, the CDR3 is TGTGCCAGCAGCCCAGCCGGGACAGGGGGAAGCTATGGCTACACCTTC. It specifies CASSPAGTGGSYGYTF.

This clonotype came up many times. The CDR3, as DNA: TGTGCCAGCAGCCAGGACAGGGGGCGAGATGAGCAGTTCTTC. It encodes CASSQDRGRDEQFF. The chain combines TRBV7-2 with TRBJ2-1, with TRBD1 matching over 11 bases. V lost 5 bases to trimming and J lost 8 bases; unmatched junction nucleotides: 5. The CDR3 is 14 residues long. Per germline, CDR1 SGHTA and CDR2 FQGNSA.

CDR3 amino acids: CASSYSGTSGGYNEQFF. CDR3 in DNA: TGTGCCAGCAGTTACTCCGGGACTAGCGGGGGATACAATGAGCAGTTCTTC. This chain links TRBV6-5 with TRBJ2-1, with 14 bases lining up with TRBD2. Trimming cost V 0 bases and J 4 bases; bases outside gene matches: 2. CDR3 length: 17 residues. Germline CDR1 MNHEY, CDR2 SVGAGI.

The V and J genes are TRBV18 and TRBJ2-1; perhaps TRBD1 as D (5 bases). The CDR3 runs to 15 residues. The germline gives CDR1 KGHSH, CDR2 LQKENI. Trimming removed 2 bases at V and 5 bases at J, with 13 bases between. The CDR3 spells CASSPGARVNNEQFF. The CDR3 DNA is TGTGCCAGCTCACCAGGGGCACGGGTCAACAATGAGCAGTTCTTC.

This chain links TRBV6-5 with TRBJ1-2; D perhaps matches TRBD1 (5 bases). In germline, CDR1 is MNHEY, CDR2 SVGAGI. The CDR3 length is 14 residues. The V and J ends lost 2 bases and 8 bases respectively, with 15 bases between them. CDR3 DNA: TGTGCCAGCAGTTACGGGGGACCAGTGAAGGGCTACACCTTC. As protein: CASSYGGPVKGYTF.

In its sample, this clonotype was seen a few times. The chain uses TRBV2 and TRBJ2-7; tentative D call: TRBD1 (5 bases). V was pared by 3 bases and J by 1 base, with 13 bases between. This CDR3 has 15 amino acids. The V gene's germline CDR1 is SNHLY and CDR2 FYNNEI. CDR3 sequence: CASSDGHRASYEQYF. As DNA, the CDR3 is TGTGCCAGCAGTGATGGACATCGGGCTTCCTACGAGCAGTACTTC.

This rearrangement joins TRBV19 to TRBJ2-3, with TRBD1 as a possible D gene (5 bases). Germline CDR1 reads LNHDA; CDR2 reads SQIVND (reference sequence). The CDR3 loop spans 16 amino acids. V lost 3 bases and J lost 6, with 19 bases in between. The CDR3 nucleotides are TGTGCCAGTAGTATTGCCCCGGGCAGGGTCCTCGATACGCAGTATTTT. This codes for CASSIAPGRVLDTQYF. The full variable domain, completed using reference TRBV19 and TRBJ2-3, is DGGITQSPKYLFRKEGQNVTLSCEQNLNHDAMYWYRQDPGQGLRLIYYSQIVNDFQKGDIAEGYSVSREKKESFPLTVTSAQKNPTAFYLCASSIAPGRVLDTQYFGPGTRLTVL.

The sample holds many counts of this clonotype. The rearrangement joins TRBV4-3 to TRBJ2-2; 8 nucleotides agree with TRBD1. The length of the CDR3 is 14 residues. The germline gives CDR1 LGHNA, CDR2 YSLEER. V trimming: 1 base; J trimming: 7 bases; junction bases outside the gene matches: 2. The CDR3 DNA follows: TGCGCCAGCAGCCAAGTACAGGGGGACGGGGAGCTGTTTTTT. Its translation: CASSQVQGDGELFF.

Here the CDR3 reads CASSRQGLDQPQHF. The CDR3 nucleotides are TGCGCCAGCAGCCGACAGGGTCTAGATCAGCCCCAGCATTTT. This chain connects TRBV4-1 to TRBJ1-5; 7 nucleotides line up with TRBD1. The CDR3 loop spans 14 amino acids. Losses at the gene ends were 4 bases for V and 5 bases for J; bases not matched to a gene: 5. Germline CDR1 is MGHRA and CDR2 is YSYEKL.

This sequence joins TRBV13 and TRBJ1-5; D uncertain. Trimming pared 0 bases from V and 7 bases from J, leaving 7 bases between. This CDR3 comprises 13 residues. Germline CDR1 is PRHDT and CDR2 is FYEKMQ (reference sequence). Written as DNA, the CDR3 is TGTGCCAGCAGCTTAGGGCATCCCCAGCCCCAGCATTTT. Translation gives CASSLGHPQPQHF.

This clonotype was seen only a few times. V and J are TRBV7-3 and TRBJ2-1, with TRBD2 identical over 8 bases. With V trimmed by 5 bases and J by 8 bases, 11 bases remained unmatched. This CDR3 has 15 residues. The germline gives CDR1 SGHTA, CDR2 FQGTGA. CDR3: CASSVDGGAGYEQFF. In DNA, the CDR3 is TGTGCCAGCAGCGTAGACGGGGGGGCCGGGTATGAGCAGTTCTTC. The full variable domain, in which reference TRBV7-3 and TRBJ2-1 provide the parts outside the CDR3, is GAGVSQTPSNKVTEKGKYVELRCDPISGHTALYWYRQSLGQGPEFLIYFQGTGAADDSGLPNDRFFAVRPEGSVSTLKIQRTERGDSAVYLCASSVDGGAGYEQFFGPGTRLTVL.

The V gene is TRBV5-1, the J gene TRBJ2-5; 12 nucleotides line up with TRBD2. Germline-derived CDR1 and CDR2 are SGHRS and YFSETQ. This CDR3 is 17 amino acids long. V dropped 5 bases and J dropped 4; count of bases not matched to a gene: 12. The CDR3: CASRDPSGGARGETQYF. The CDR3 region has the DNA TGCGCCAGCAGGGACCCTAGCGGGGGGGCCCGGGGAGAGACCCAGTACTTC.

In its sample, this clonotype was seen a few times. The chain links TRBV7-9 to TRBJ1-1; D not certain. Germline CDR1 SEHNR, CDR2 FQNEAQ (reference sequence). There are 14 residues in the CDR3. V shed 5 bases and J shed 1 base, with 11 bases lying between them. The CDR3 is CASSPGSRNTEAFF. The CDR3 DNA is TGTGCCAGCAGCCCGGGAAGTCGGAACACTGAAGCTTTCTTT. Drawing the rest from reference TRBV7-9 and TRBJ1-1, the complete variable domain is DTGVSQNPRHKITKRGQNVTFRCDPISEHNRLYWYRQTLGQGPEFLTYFQNEAQLEKSRLLSDRFSAERPKGSFSTLEIQRTEQGDSAMYLCASSPGSRNTEAFFGQGTRLTVV.

The rearrangement uses TRBV12-5 and TRBJ1-2; 9 nucleotides agree with TRBD1. The CDR3 has 14 residues. The ends lost 6 bases at V and 3 bases at J; junction bases unmatched: 5. Germline CDR1 is LGHNT and CDR2 is FRNRAP. The CDR3, as DNA: TGTGCTAGTGGCCTTGACAGGGGGGACTATGGCTACACCTTC. This sequence encodes CASGLDRGDYGYTF.

The genes are TRBV12-3 or TRBV12-4 and TRBJ2-7; D may be TRBD2 (5 bases). V was pared by 2 bases and J by 9 bases, with 14 bases between. CDR3 length equals 13 residues. The chain's CDR3 is CASSLSPGSGQYV. CDR3 bases: TGTGCCAGCAGTTTAAGTCCGGGGTCCGGGCAGTACGTC.

There are a few counts of this clonotype. The chain carries TRBV4-3 and TRBJ2-7; the D gene is possibly TRBD1 (7 bases). The CDR3 has 20 amino acids. Trimming took 3 bases from V and 7 from J, leaving 34 bases between them. Germline CDR1 reads LGHNA; CDR2 reads YSLEER. CDR3 amino acids: CASSQGAGFRGAELGEEQYF. CDR3 nucleotides: TGCGCCAGCAGCCAGGGTGCCGGGTTCAGGGGGGCCGAGTTAGGTGAGGAGCAGTACTTC.

This clonotype was recorded many times. This rearrangement joins TRBV29-1 to TRBJ1-1, with no clear D. Germline V gives CDR1 SQVTM, CDR2 ANQGSEA. Trimming left V 4 bases short and J 2 bases short, with 8 bases between. CDR3 length: 12 residues. The CDR3 DNA is TGCAGCGTTGGGTTGGGTAACACTGAAGCTTTCTTT. It codes for CSVGLGNTEAFF. Filled out from reference TRBV29-1 and TRBJ1-1, the complete variable domain reads SAVISQKPSRDICQRGTSLTIQCQVDSQVTMMFWYRQQPGQSLTLIATANQGSEATYESGFVIDKFPISRPNLTFSTLTVSNMSPEDSSIYLCSVGLGNTEAFFGQGTRLTVV.

This clonotype occurred a few times. The V call is TRBV6-4, the J call TRBJ2-3; D may correspond to TRBD1 or TRBD2 (6 bases each). V lost 0 bases and J 2 bases, leaving 12 bases between the germline ends. Germline CDR1 and CDR2: MRHNA and SNTAGT. This CDR3 region has 16 residues. The CDR3 loop is CASSDSLGGPTDTQYF. In nucleotides, the CDR3 is TGTGCCAGCAGTGACTCGCTTGGGGGGCCCACAGATACGCAGTATTTT.

In its sample, this clonotype was seen a few times. The CDR3: CASSQLAGVIADTQYF. The CDR3 DNA is TGTGCCAGCAGCCAACTAGCGGGGGTTATCGCAGATACGCAGTATTTT. The V gene is TRBV3-1, the J gene TRBJ2-3; 10 nucleotides line up with TRBD2. The V and J ends lost 2 bases and 4 bases, in that order; junction bases with no gene match: 6. The CDR3 loop spans 16 amino acids. Germline CDR1 LGHDT, CDR2 YNNKEL (reference sequence).

This clonotype was counted many times. In DNA, the CDR3 is TGCGCCAGCAGCCAAGATCCTAGCGGGGGCTACAATGAGCAGTTCTTC. Translating gives CASSQDPSGGYNEQFF. The genes are TRBV4-3 and TRBJ2-1; 10 positions agree with TRBD2. CDR3 length: 16 residues. Trimming removed 0 bases from V and 3 bases from J; junction bases left unmatched: 2. CDR1 and CDR2 from the germline V gene are LGHNA and YSLEER.

The chain couples TRBV10-3 to TRBJ2-7; 7 nucleotides line up with TRBD1. CDR1 and CDR2 from the germline V gene are ENHRY and SYGVKD. This CDR3 spans 15 amino acids. Trimming cost V 4 bases and J 0 bases; bases outside gene matches: 6. This CDR3 reads CAISGSGGSSYEQYV. The CDR3 DNA follows: TGTGCCATCAGTGGCTCAGGGGGTAGCTCCTACGAGCAGTACGTC.